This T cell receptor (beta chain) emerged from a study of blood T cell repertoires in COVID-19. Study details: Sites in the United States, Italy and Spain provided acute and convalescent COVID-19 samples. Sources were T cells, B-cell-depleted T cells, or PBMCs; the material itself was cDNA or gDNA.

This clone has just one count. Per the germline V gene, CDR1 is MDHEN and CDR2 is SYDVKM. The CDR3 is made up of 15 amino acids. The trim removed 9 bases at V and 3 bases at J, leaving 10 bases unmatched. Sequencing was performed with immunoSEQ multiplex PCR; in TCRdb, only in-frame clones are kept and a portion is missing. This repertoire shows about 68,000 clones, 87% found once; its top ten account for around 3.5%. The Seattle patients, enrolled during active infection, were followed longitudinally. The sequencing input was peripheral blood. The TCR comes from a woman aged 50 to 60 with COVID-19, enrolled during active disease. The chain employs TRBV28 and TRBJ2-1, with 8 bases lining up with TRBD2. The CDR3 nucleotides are TGTGCCAGTTCTTCAGCGGGAGAAGGCTACAATGAGCAGTTCTTC. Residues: CASSSAGEGYNEQFF.